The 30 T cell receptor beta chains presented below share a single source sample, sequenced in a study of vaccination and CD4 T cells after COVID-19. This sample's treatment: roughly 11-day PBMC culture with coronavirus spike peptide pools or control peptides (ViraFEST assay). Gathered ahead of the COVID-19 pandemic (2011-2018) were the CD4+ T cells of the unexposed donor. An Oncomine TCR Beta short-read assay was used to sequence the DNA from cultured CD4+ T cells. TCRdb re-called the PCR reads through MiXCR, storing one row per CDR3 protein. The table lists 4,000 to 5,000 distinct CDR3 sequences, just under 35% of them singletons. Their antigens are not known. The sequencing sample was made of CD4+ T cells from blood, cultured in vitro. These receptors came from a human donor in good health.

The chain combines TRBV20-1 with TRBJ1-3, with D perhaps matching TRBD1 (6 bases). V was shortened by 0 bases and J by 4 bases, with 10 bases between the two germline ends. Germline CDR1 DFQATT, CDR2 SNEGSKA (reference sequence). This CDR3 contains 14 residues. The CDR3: CSARDRQGGNTIYF. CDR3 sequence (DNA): TGCAGTGCTAGAGATCGGCAGGGGGGAAACACCATATATTTT.

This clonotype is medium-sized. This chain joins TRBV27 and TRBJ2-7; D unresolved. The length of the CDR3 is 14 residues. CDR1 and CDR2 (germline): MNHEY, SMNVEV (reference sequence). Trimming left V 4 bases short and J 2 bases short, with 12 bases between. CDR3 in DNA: TGTGCCAGCAGTTCGGCTTTAGGTACCTACGAGCAGTACTTC. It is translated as CASSSALGTYEQYF.

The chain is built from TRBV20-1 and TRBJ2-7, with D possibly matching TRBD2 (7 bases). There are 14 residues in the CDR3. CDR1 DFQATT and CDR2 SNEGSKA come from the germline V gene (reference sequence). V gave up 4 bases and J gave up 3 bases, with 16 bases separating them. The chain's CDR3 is CSAKGGGSFYEQYF. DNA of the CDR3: TGCAGTGCTAAAGGGGGGGGTTCGTTCTACGAGCAGTACTTC.

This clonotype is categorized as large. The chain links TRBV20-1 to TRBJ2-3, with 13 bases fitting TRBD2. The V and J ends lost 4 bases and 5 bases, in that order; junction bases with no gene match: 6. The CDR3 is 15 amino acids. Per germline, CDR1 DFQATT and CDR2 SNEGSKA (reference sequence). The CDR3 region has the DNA TGCAGTGCTACCCCCACTAGCGGGGGGGTAGATACGCAGTATTTT. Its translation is CSATPTSGGVDTQYF.

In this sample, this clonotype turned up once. The CDR3 sequence: CSASFSFMTGSYEQYF. For the CDR3, the DNA is TGCAGTGCTAGTTTTTCGTTTATGACTGGCTCCTACGAGCAGTACTTC. The V gene is TRBV20-1, the J gene TRBJ2-7; D is uncertain. Trimming left V 3 bases short and J 0 bases short, with 18 bases between. Germline V lookup: CDR1 DFQATT, CDR2 SNEGSKA (reference sequence). There are 16 residues in the CDR3.

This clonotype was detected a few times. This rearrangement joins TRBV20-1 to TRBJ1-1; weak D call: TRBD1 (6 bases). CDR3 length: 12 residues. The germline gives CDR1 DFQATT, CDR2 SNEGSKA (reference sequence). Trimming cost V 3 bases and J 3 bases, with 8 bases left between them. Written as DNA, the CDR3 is TGCAGTGCTAGGGGGGCCTACACTGAAGCTTTCTTT. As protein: CSARGAYTEAFF.

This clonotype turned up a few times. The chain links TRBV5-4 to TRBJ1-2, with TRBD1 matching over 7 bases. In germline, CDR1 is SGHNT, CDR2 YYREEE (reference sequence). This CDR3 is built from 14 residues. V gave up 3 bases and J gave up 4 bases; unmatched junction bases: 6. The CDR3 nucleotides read TGTGCCAGCAGCTCTTACGGGACAGCCTATGGCTACACCTTC. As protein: CASSSYGTAYGYTF.

The CDR3 DNA reads TGTGCCAGCAGCCAAGATTTCTCCGGCTACACCTTC. Its translation is CASSQDFSGYTF. J is TRBJ1-2 and V is TRBV14; no definite D call. The CDR3 extends over 12 amino acids. The V gene lost 0 bases and the J gene lost 8 bases, with 7 bases spanning the gap. CDR1 SGHDN and CDR2 FVKESK come from the germline V gene.

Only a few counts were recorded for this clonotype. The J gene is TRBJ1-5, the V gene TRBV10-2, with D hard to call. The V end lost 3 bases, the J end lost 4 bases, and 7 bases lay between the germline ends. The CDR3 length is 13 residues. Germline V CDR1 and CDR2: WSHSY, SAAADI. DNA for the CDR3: TGCGCCAGCAGTGACACCCAGAATCAGCCCCAGCATTTT. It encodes CASSDTQNQPQHF.

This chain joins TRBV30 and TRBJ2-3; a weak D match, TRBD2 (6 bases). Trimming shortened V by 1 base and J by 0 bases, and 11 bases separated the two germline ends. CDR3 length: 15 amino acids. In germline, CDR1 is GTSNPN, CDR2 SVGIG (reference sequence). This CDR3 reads CAWSAVGGSTDTQYF. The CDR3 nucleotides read TGTGCCTGGAGTGCGGTGGGGGGTAGCACAGATACGCAGTATTTT.

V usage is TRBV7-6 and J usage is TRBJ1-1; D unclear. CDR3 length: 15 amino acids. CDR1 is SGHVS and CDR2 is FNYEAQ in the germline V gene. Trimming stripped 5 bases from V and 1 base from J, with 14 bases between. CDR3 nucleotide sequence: TGTGCCAGCAGCGCATACAAGAGCCGGAACACTGAAGCTTTCTTT. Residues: CASSAYKSRNTEAFF.

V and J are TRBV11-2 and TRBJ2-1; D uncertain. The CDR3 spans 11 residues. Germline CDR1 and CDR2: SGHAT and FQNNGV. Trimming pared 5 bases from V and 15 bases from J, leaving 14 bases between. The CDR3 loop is CASSLWMAPFF. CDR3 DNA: TGTGCCAGCAGCCTATGGATGGCTCCGTTCTTC.

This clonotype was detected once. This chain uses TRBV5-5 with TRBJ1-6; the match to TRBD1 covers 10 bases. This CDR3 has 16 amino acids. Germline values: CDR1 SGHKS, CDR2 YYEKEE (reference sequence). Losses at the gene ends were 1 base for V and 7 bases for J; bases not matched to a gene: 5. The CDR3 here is CASSLFSGQGNSPLHF. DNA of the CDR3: TGTGCCAGCAGCTTGTTCTCGGGACAGGGGAATTCACCCCTCCACTTT.

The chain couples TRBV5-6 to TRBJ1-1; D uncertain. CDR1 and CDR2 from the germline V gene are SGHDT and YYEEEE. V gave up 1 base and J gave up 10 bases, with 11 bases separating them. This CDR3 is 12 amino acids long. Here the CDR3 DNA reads TGTGCCAGCAGCTTGTATGAGGGAGGAGCTTTCTTT. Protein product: CASSLYEGGAFF.

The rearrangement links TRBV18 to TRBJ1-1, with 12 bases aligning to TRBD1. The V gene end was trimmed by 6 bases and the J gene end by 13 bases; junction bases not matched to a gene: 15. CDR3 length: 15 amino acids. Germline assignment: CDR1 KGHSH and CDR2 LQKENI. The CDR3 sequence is CASSQLRDRGHPGFF. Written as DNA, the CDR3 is TGTGCCAGCTCCCAACTTCGGGACAGGGGGCATCCCGGTTTCTTT.

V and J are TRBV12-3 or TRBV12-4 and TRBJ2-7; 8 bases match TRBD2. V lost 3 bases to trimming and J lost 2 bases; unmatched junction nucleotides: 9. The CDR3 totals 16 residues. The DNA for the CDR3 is TGTGCCAGCAGTTTGGGAGCGGGGGTTATTACCTACGAGCAGTACTTC. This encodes CASSLGAGVITYEQYF.

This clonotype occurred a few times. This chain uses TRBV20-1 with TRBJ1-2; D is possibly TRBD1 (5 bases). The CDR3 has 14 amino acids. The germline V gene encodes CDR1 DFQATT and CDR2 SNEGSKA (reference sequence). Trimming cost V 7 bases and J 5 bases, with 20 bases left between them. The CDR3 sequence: CSVNKGLNLYGYTF. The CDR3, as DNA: TGCAGTGTAAATAAGGGACTCAACCTTTATGGCTACACCTTC.

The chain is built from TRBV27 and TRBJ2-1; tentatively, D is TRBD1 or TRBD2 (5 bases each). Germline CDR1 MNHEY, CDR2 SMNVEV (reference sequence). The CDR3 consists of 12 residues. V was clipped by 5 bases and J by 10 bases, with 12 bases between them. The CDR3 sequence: CASSPLGTEQFF. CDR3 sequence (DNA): TGTGCCAGCAGTCCCTTAGGGACCGAGCAGTTCTTC.

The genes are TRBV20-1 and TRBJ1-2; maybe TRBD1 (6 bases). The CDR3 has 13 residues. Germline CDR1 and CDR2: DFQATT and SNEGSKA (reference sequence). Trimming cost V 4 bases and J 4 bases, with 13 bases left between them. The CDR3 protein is CSATPGQLYGYTF. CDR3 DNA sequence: TGCAGTGCTACCCCGGGACAACTCTATGGCTACACCTTC.

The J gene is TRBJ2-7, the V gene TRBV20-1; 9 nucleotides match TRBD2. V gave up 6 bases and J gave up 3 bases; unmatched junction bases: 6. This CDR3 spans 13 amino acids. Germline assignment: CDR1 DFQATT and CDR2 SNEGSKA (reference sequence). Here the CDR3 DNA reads TGCAGTGCACGGAAGACTAGCGGCTACGAGCAGTACTTC. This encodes CSARKTSGYEQYF.

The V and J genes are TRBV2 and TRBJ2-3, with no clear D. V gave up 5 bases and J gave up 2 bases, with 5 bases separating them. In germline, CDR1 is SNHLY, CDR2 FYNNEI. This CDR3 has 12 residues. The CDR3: CASSTDTDTQYF. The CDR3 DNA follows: TGTGCCAGCAGTACCGACACAGATACGCAGTATTTT.

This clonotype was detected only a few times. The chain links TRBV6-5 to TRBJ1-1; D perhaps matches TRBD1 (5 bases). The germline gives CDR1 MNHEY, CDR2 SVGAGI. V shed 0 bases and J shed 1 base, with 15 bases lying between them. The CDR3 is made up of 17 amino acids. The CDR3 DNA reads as TGTGCCAGCAGTTACTCTCTCCGGGGACGAGGGAACACTGAAGCTTTCTTT. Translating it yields CASSYSLRGRGNTEAFF.

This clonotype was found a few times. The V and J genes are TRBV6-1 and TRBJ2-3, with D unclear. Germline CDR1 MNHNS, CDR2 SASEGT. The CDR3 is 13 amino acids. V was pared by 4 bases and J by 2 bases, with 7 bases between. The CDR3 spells CASSGSATDTQYF. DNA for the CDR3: TGTGCCAGCAGTGGAAGTGCCACAGATACGCAGTATTTT.

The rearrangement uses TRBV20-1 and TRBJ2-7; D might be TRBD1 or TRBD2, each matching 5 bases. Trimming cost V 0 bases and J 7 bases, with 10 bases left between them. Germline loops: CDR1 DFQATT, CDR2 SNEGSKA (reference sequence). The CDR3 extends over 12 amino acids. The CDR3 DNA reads TGCAGTGCTAGAGACCGGGACCTAGAGCAGTACTTC. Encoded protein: CSARDRDLEQYF.

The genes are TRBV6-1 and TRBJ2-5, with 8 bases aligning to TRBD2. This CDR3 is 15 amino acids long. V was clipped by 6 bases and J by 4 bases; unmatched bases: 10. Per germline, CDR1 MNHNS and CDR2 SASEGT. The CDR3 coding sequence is TGTGCCAGCAGGGGTTTGACTAGCGAGGGAGAGACCCAGTACTTC. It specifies CASRGLTSEGETQYF.

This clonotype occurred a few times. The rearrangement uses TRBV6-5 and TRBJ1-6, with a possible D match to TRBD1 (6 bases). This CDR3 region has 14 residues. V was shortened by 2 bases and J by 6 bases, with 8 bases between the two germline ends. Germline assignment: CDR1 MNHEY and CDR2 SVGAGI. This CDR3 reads CASSYRDTNSPLHF. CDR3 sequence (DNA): TGTGCCAGCAGTTACCGGGACACTAATTCACCCCTCCACTTT.

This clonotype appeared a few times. CDR3 coding DNA: TGTGCCAGCCTCCGGTTCGGGGGGGAGCTGTTTTTT. Translated: CASLRFGGELFF. The chain employs TRBV6-1 and TRBJ2-2; D is unclear. V was pared by 8 bases and J by 8 bases, with 12 bases between. The germline CDR1 and CDR2 sequences are MNHNS and SASEGT. This CDR3 has 12 residues.

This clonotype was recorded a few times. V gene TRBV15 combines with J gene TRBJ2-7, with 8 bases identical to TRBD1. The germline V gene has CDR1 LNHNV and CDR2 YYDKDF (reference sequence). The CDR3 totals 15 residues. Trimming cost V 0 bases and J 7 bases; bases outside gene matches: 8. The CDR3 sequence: CATSRDAQGVREQYF. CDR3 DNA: TGTGCCACCAGCAGAGATGCACAGGGGGTGAGGGAGCAGTACTTC.

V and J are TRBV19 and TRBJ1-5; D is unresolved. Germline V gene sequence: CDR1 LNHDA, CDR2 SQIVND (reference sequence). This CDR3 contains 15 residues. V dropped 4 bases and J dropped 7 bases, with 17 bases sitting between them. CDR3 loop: CASSRVAGQVQPQHF. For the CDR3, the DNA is TGTGCCAGTAGTAGAGTGGCGGGTCAAGTCCAGCCCCAGCATTTT.

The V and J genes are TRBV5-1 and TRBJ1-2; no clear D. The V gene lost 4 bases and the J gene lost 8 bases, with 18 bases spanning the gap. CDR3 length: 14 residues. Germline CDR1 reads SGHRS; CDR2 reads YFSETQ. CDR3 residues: CASSPLMGPEGYTF. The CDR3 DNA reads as TGCGCCAGCAGCCCTCTAATGGGCCCCGAAGGCTACACCTTC.